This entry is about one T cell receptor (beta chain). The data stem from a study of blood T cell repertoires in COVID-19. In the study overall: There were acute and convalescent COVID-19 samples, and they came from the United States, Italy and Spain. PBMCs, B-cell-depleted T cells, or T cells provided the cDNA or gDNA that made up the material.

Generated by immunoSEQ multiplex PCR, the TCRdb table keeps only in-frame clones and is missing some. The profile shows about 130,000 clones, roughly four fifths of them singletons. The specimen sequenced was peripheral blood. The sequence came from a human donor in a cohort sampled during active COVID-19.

Here the CDR3 DNA reads TGTGCCAGCAGGGTGGGACAGGTGGCAACAGATACGCAGTATTTT. It is translated as CASRVGQVATDTQYF. The chain uses TRBV2 and TRBJ2-3; 8 nucleotides line up with TRBD1. The CDR3 is made up of 15 amino acids. V lost 6 bases and J lost 3; bases outside the gene matches: 8. CDR1 is SNHLY and CDR2 is FYNNEI in the germline V gene.